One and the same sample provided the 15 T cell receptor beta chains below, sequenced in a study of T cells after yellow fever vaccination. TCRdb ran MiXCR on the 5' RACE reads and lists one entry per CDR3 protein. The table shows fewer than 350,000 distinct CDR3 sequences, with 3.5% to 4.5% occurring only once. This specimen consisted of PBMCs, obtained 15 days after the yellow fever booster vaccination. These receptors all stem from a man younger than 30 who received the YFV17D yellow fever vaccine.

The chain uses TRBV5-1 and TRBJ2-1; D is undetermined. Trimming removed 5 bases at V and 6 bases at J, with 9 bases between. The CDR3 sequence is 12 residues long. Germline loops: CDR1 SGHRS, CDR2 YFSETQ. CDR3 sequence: CASSLQINEQFF. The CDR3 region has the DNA TGCGCCAGCAGTTTACAGATCAATGAGCAGTTCTTC.

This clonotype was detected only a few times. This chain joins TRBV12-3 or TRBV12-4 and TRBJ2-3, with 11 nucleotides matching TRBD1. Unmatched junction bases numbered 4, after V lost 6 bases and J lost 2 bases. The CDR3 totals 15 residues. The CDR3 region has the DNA TGTGCCAGCAGCGGGACAGGGGGTCTCACAGATACGCAGTATTTT. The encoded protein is CASSGTGGLTDTQYF.

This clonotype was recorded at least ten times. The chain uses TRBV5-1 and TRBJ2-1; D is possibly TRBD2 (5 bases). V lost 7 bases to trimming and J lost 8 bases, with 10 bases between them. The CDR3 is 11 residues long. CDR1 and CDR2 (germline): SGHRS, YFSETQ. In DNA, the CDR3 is TGCGCCAGCTCTACTAGAGATGAGCAGTTCTTC. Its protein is CASSTRDEQFF.

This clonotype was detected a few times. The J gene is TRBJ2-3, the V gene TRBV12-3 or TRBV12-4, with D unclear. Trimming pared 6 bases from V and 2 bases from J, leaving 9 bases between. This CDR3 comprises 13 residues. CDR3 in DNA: TGTGCCAGCAGCAGATATTCCACAGATACGCAGTATTTT. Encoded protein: CASSRYSTDTQYF.

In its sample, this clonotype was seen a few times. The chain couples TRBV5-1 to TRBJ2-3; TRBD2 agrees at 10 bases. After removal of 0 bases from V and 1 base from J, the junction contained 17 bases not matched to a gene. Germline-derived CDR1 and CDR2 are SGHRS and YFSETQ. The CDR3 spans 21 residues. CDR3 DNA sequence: TGCGCCAGCAGCTTGGCCGTTACTAGCGGGGAGCAGGGTTATCGCACAGATACGCAGTATTTT. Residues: CASSLAVTSGEQGYRTDTQYF.

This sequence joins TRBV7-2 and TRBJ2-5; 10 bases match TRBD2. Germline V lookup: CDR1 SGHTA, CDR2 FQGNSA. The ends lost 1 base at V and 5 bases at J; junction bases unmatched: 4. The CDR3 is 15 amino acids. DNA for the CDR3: TGTGCCAGCAGCTTAGGGCTAGCGGGGGATGAGACCCAGTACTTC. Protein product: CASSLGLAGDETQYF.

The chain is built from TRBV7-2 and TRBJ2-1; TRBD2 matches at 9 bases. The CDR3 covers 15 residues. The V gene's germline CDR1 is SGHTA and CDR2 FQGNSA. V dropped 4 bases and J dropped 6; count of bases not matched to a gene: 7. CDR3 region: CASSSQRLAVNEQFF. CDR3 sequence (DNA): TGTGCCAGCAGCTCACAAAGACTAGCGGTCAATGAGCAGTTCTTC. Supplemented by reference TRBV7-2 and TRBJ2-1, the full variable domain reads GAGVSQSPSNKVTEKGKDVELRCDPISGHTALYWYRQSLGQGLEFLIYFQGNSAPDKSGLPSDRFSAERTGGSVSTLTIQRTQQEDSAVYLCASSSQRLAVNEQFFGPGTRLTVL.

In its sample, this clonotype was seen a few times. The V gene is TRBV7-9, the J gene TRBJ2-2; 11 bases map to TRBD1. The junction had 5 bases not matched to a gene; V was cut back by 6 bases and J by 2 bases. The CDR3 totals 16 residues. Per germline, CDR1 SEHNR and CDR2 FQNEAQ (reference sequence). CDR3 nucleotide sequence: TGTGCCAGCAGTTCCCGGACAGGGGGCAACACCGGGGAGCTGTTTTTT. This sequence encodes CASSSRTGGNTGELFF.

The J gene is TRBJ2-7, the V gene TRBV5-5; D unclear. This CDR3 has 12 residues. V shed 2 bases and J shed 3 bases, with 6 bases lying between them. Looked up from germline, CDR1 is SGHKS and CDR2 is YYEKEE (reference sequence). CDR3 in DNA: TGTGCCAGCAGCTTCTTCGGCTACGAGCAGTACTTC. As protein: CASSFFGYEQYF.

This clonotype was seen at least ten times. The CDR3 here is CASSWRQGAVDTQYF. CDR3 sequence (DNA): TGTGCCAGCAGCTGGAGACAGGGGGCTGTAGATACGCAGTATTTT. The V and J genes are TRBV6-2 or TRBV6-3 and TRBJ2-3; 10 bases are a match to TRBD1. V was clipped by 6 bases and J by 5 bases; unmatched bases: 8. The CDR3 extends over 15 amino acids. Germline V gene sequence: CDR1 MNHEY, CDR2 SVGEGT.

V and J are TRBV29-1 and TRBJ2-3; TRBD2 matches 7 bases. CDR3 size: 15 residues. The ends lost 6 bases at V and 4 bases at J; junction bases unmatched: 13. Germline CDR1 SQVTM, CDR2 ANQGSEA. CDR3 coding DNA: TGCAGCGTGTCCCTTAGACTAGCAGTGCCAGATACGCAGTATTTT. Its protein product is CSVSLRLAVPDTQYF.

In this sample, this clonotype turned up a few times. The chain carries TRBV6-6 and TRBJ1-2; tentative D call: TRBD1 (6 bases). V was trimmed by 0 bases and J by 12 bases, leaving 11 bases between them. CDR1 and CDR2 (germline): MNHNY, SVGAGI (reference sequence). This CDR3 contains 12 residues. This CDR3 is CASSYSGGGDTF. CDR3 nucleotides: TGTGCCAGCAGTTACTCTGGGGGGGGCGACACCTTC.

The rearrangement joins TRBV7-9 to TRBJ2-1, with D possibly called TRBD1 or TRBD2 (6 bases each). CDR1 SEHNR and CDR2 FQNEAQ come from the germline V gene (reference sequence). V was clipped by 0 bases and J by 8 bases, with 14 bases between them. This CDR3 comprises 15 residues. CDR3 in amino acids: CASSLASGGLDEQFF. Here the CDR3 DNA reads TGTGCCAGCAGCTTAGCCTCCGGGGGCCTAGATGAGCAGTTCTTC.

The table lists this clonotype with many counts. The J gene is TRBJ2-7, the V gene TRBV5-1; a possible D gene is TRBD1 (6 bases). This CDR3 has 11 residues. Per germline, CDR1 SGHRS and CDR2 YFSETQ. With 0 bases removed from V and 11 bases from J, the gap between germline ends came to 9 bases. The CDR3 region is CASSLDRVEYF. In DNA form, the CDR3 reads TGCGCCAGCAGCTTGGACAGGGTGGAGTACTTC. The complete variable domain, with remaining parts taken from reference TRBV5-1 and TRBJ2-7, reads KAGVTQTPRYLIKTRGQQVTLSCSPISGHRSVSWYQQTPGQGLQFLFEYFSETQRNKGNFPGRFSGRQFSNSRSEMNVSTLELGDSALYLCASSLDRVEYFGPGTRLTVT.

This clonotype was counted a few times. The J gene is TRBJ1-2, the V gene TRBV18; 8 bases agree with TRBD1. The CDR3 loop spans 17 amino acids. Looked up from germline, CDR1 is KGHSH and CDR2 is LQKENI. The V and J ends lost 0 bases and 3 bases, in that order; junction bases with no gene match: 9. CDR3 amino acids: CASSPPSGRGHDYGYTF. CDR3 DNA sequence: TGTGCCAGCTCACCACCGTCGGGCAGGGGGCACGACTATGGCTACACCTTC. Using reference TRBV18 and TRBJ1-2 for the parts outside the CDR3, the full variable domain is NAGVMQNPRHLVRRRGQEARLRCSPMKGHSHVYWYRQLPEEGLKFMVYLQKENIIDESGMPKERFSAEFPKEGPSILRIQQVVRGDSAAYFCASSPPSGRGHDYGYTFGSGTRLTVV.